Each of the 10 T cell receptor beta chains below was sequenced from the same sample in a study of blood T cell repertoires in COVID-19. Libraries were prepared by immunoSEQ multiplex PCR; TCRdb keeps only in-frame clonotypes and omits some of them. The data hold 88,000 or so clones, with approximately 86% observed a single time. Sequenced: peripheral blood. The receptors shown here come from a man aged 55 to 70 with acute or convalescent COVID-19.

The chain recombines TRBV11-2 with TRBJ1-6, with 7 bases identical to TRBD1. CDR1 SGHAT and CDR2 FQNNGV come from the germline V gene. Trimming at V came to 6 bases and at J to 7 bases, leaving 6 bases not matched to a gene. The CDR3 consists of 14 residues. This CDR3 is CASSYGQENSPLHF. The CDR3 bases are TGTGCCAGCAGTTACGGACAGGAGAATTCACCCCTCCACTTT.

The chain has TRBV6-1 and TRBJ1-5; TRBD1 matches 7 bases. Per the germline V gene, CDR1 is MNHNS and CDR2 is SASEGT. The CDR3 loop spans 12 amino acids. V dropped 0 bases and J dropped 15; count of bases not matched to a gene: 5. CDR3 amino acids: CASSEAEGARHF. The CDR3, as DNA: TGTGCCAGCAGTGAAGCGGAGGGGGCCCGGCATTTT.

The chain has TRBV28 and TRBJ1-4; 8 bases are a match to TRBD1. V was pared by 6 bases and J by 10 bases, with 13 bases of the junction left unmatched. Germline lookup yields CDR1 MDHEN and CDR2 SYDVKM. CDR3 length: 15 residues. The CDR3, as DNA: TGTGCCAGCAGAGGGGGACAGGACCCCACTGGAAAACTGTTTTTT. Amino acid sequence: CASRGGQDPTGKLFF.

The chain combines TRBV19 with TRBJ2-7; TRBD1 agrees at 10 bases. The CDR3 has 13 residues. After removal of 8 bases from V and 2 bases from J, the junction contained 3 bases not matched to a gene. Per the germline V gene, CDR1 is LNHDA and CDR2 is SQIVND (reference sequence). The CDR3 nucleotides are TGTGCCAGTGGGACAGGGGCCCCCTACGAGCAGTACTTC. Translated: CASGTGAPYEQYF.

CDR3 in DNA: TGTGCCAGTAGTATAGGGTGGACAGGGGCCTACGAGCAGTACTTC. This encodes CASSIGWTGAYEQYF. This chain connects TRBV19 to TRBJ2-7; TRBD1 agrees at 9 bases. The CDR3 length is 15 residues. V trimming: 1 base; J trimming: 2 bases; junction bases outside the gene matches: 3. CDR1 and CDR2 from the germline V gene are LNHDA and SQIVND (reference sequence).

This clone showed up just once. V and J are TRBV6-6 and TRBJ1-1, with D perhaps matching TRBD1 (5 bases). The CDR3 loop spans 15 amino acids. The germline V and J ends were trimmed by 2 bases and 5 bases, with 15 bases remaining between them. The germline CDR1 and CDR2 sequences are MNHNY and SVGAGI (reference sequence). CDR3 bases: TGTGCCAGCAGTTACGCGAGGGGAGGGGAAACTGAAGCTTTCTTT. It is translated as CASSYARGGETEAFF.

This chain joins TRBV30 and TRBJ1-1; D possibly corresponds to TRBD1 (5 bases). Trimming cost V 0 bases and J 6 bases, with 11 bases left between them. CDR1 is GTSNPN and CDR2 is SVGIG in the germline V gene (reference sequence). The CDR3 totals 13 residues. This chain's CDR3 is CAWSVLREAEAFF. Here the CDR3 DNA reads TGTGCCTGGAGTGTACTCAGGGAAGCTGAAGCTTTCTTT.

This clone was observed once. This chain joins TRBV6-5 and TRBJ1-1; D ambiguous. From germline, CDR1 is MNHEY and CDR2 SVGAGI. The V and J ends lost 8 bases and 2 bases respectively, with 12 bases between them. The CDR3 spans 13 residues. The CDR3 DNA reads TGTGCCAGCGGCACACAGCCTAACACTGAAGCTTTCTTT. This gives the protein CASGTQPNTEAFF.

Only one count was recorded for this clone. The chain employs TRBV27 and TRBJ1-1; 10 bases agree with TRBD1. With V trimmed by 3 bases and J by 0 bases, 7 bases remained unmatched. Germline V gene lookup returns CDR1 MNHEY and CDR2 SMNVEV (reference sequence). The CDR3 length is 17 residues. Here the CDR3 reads CASSFLRTGGLNTEAFF. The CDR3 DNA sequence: TGTGCCAGCAGTTTCCTCAGGACAGGGGGGCTGAACACTGAAGCTTTCTTT.

The CDR3 loop reads CASEFSDGSPGEKLFF. CDR3 DNA sequence: TGTGCCAGCGAGTTTTCTGACGGGAGTCCTGGTGAAAAACTGTTTTTT. The chain uses TRBV7-9 and TRBJ1-4; D is undetermined. In germline, CDR1 is SEHNR, CDR2 FQNEAQ (reference sequence). V was trimmed by 8 bases and J by 7 bases, leaving 23 bases between them. The CDR3 covers 16 residues. Based on the CDR3 plus reference TRBV7-9 and TRBJ1-4, the full variable domain is DTGVSQNPRHKITKRGQNVTFRCDPISEHNRLYWYRQTLGQGPEFLTYFQNEAQLEKSRLLSDRFSAERPKGSFSTLEIQRTEQGDSAMYLCASEFSDGSPGEKLFFGSGTQLSVL.